The rows below give T cell receptor beta chains drawn from one sample of a study of cytomegalovirus exposure and HLA in healthy donors. The table came from immunoSEQ multiplex PCR; TCRdb's copy has only in-frame clones and leaves some out. The sample yields some 260,000 clones, 90% seen once. What was sequenced was PBMCs. The receptors originated from a woman aged 30 to 39 in good health and CMV-seronegative. CDR3s include the opening cysteine and the closing phenylalanine or tryptophan. A D gene is named only where the DNA matches it firmly. The size of a clone is reported for some rows only, either as once, few or many, or as a class for expanded clones.

D: NA
size: NA
J: TRBJ1-4
V: TRBV27
CDR3: CASSLNSFEKLFF
DNA: TGTGCCAGCAGTCTTAACAGTTTTGAAAAACTGTTTTTT

D: TRBD2
size: NA
J: TRBJ2-3
V: TRBV7-2
CDR3: CASSLKGAGGGDTQYF
DNA: TGTGCCAGCAGCTTAAAGGGAGCGGGAGGGGGAGATACGCAGTATTTT

D: NA
size: NA
J: TRBJ1-5
V: TRBV7-9
CDR3: CASSLAPLTDSNQPQHF
DNA: TGTGCCAGCAGCTTAGCCCCCTTGACAGATAGCAATCAGCCCCAGCATTTT

D: NA
size: NA
J: TRBJ2-2
V: TRBV4-3
CDR3: CASSQFRGELFF
DNA: TGCGCCAGCAGCCAATTCAGGGGGGAGCTGTTTTTT

D: TRBD2
size: once
J: TRBJ2-7
V: TRBV4-3
CDR3: CASSQGGAGDHEQYF
DNA: TGCGCCAGCAGCCAAGGAGGAGCGGGAGACCACGAGCAGTACTTC

D: NA
size: NA
J: TRBJ1-1
V: TRBV4-3
CDR3: CASSQDRYTEAFF
DNA: TGCGCCAGCAGCCAAGATCGGTACACTGAAGCTTTCTTT

D: TRBD2
size: NA
J: TRBJ2-7
V: TRBV5-1
CDR3: CASSRESSGSSWSYEQYF
DNA: TGCGCCAGCAGCCGAGAAAGTAGCGGGAGCTCTTGGTCCTACGAGCAGTACTTC

D: TRBD2
size: NA
J: TRBJ2-5
V: TRBV27
CDR3: CASSPRTSNQETQYF
DNA: TGTGCCAGCAGTCCCCGGACTAGCAATCAAGAGACCCAGTACTTC

D: NA
size: NA
J: TRBJ2-3
V: TRBV27
CDR3: CASSLQGQGKNTDTQYF
DNA: TGTGCCAGCAGTTTGCAGGGGCAGGGGAAGAACACAGATACGCAGTATTTT

D: TRBD2
size: NA
J: TRBJ2-1
V: TRBV4-1
CDR3: CASSLAGGNEQFF
DNA: TGCGCCAGCAGCCTTGCGGGGGGCAATGAGCAGTTCTTC

D: NA
size: NA
J: TRBJ1-6
V: TRBV5-4
CDR3: CASSSRQDQSPLHF
DNA: TGTGCCAGCAGCTCTCGACAGGACCAATCACCCCTCCACTTT

D: TRBD1
size: NA
J: TRBJ1-5
V: TRBV10-2
CDR3: CAPSIGTENQPQHF
DNA: TGCGCCCCCAGCATAGGGACAGAAAATCAGCCCCAGCATTTT

D: TRBD2
size: NA
J: TRBJ2-1
V: TRBV6-1
CDR3: CASTLSGNSYNEQFF
DNA: TGTGCCAGCACCCTTAGCGGGAACTCCTACAATGAGCAGTTCTTC

D: NA
size: NA
J: TRBJ2-1
V: TRBV5-1
CDR3: CASSLQGSEYNEQFF
DNA: TGCGCCAGCAGCTTACAGGGTTCCGAATACAATGAGCAGTTCTTC

D: NA
size: NA
J: TRBJ1-2
V: TRBV5-1
CDR3: CASSPTATGAYGYTF
DNA: TGCGCCAGCAGCCCTACTGCCACGGGGGCATATGGCTACACCTTC

D: TRBD2
size: NA
J: TRBJ2-3
V: TRBV7-3
CDR3: CASSSTSGRTDTQYF
DNA: TGTGCCAGCAGCTCGACTAGCGGGAGAACAGATACGCAGTATTTT

D: TRBD1
size: NA
J: TRBJ2-7
V: TRBV5-1
CDR3: CASSPETGLSYEQYF
DNA: TGCGCCAGCAGCCCCGAGACAGGGCTATCCTACGAGCAGTACTTC

D: NA
size: once
J: TRBJ2-7
V: TRBV28
CDR3: CASSPPQGRGQYF
DNA: TGTGCCAGCAGTCCACCTCAGGGCCGGGGGCAGTACTTC

D: TRBD2
size: NA
J: TRBJ2-7
V: TRBV2
CDR3: CASRLDRGSAGTSGRIRYEQYF
DNA: TGTGCCAGCAGGCTAGACAGGGGCTCTGCCGGGACTAGCGGGAGAATCAGGTACGAGCAGTACTTC

D: NA
size: NA
J: TRBJ2-7
V: TRBV6-5
CDR3: CASSQQAGRNYEQYF
DNA: TGTGCCAGCAGTCAGCAGGCGGGCAGGAACTACGAGCAGTACTTC

D: NA
size: NA
J: TRBJ1-1
V: TRBV28
CDR3: CASSRRTGNTEAFF
DNA: TGTGCCAGCAGCCGTAGGACTGGGAATACTGAAGCTTTCTTT

D: TRBD1
size: few
J: TRBJ1-5
V: TRBV29-1
CDR3: CSVGGTGNQPQHF
DNA: TGCAGCGTTGGAGGGACAGGGAATCAGCCCCAGCATTTT

D: NA
size: NA
J: TRBJ2-7
V: TRBV5-6
CDR3: CASSAEGRRQGSEQYF
DNA: TGTGCCAGCAGCGCAGAGGGGCGGAGGCAGGGGAGCGAGCAGTACTTC

D: TRBD1
size: NA
J: TRBJ1-5
V: TRBV4-3
CDR3: CASSQDRGYSNQPQHF
DNA: TGCGCCAGCAGCCAGGACAGGGGCTATAGCAATCAGCCCCAGCATTTT

D: NA
size: NA
J: TRBJ1-2
V: TRBV7-2
CDR3: CASSQLQEASYGYTF
DNA: TGTGCCAGCAGCCAGCTCCAGGAGGCGTCCTATGGCTACACCTTC

D: NA
size: NA
J: TRBJ2-4
V: TRBV7-9
CDR3: CASSSGVEAKNIQYF
DNA: TGTGCCAGCAGCTCCGGGGTGGAGGCCAAAAACATTCAGTACTTC

D: NA
size: NA
J: TRBJ2-1
V: TRBV7-9
CDR3: CASSPGRVAYEQFF
DNA: TGTGCCAGCAGCCCAGGTCGGGTAGCGTATGAGCAGTTCTTC

D: NA
size: once
J: TRBJ2-1
V: TRBV29-1
CDR3: CSAAKGEQFF
DNA: TGCAGCGCCGCAAAAGGCGAGCAGTTCTTC

D: TRBD1
size: NA
J: TRBJ1-5
V: TRBV28
CDR3: CASSSHQGQGNQPQHF
DNA: TGTGCCAGCAGTTCCCACCAGGGACAGGGTAATCAGCCCCAGCATTTT

D: TRBD1
size: NA
J: TRBJ2-7
V: TRBV5-5
CDR3: CASSVQGGPYEQYF
DNA: TGTGCCAGCAGCGTACAGGGGGGCCCCTACGAGCAGTACTTC

D: TRBD2
size: few
J: TRBJ2-7
V: TRBV19
CDR3: CASSMAAGGNYEQYF
DNA: TGTGCCAGTAGTATGGCAGCGGGGGGGAACTACGAGCAGTACTTC

D: NA
size: NA
J: TRBJ2-7
V: TRBV25-1
CDR3: CASSRGTLYEQYF
DNA: TGTGCCAGCAGTCGGGGAACCCTCTACGAGCAGTACTTC

D: TRBD1
size: NA
J: TRBJ2-7
V: TRBV7-2
CDR3: CASSLQTGAGYEQYF
DNA: TGTGCCAGCAGCTTACAGACAGGGGCTGGATACGAGCAGTACTTC